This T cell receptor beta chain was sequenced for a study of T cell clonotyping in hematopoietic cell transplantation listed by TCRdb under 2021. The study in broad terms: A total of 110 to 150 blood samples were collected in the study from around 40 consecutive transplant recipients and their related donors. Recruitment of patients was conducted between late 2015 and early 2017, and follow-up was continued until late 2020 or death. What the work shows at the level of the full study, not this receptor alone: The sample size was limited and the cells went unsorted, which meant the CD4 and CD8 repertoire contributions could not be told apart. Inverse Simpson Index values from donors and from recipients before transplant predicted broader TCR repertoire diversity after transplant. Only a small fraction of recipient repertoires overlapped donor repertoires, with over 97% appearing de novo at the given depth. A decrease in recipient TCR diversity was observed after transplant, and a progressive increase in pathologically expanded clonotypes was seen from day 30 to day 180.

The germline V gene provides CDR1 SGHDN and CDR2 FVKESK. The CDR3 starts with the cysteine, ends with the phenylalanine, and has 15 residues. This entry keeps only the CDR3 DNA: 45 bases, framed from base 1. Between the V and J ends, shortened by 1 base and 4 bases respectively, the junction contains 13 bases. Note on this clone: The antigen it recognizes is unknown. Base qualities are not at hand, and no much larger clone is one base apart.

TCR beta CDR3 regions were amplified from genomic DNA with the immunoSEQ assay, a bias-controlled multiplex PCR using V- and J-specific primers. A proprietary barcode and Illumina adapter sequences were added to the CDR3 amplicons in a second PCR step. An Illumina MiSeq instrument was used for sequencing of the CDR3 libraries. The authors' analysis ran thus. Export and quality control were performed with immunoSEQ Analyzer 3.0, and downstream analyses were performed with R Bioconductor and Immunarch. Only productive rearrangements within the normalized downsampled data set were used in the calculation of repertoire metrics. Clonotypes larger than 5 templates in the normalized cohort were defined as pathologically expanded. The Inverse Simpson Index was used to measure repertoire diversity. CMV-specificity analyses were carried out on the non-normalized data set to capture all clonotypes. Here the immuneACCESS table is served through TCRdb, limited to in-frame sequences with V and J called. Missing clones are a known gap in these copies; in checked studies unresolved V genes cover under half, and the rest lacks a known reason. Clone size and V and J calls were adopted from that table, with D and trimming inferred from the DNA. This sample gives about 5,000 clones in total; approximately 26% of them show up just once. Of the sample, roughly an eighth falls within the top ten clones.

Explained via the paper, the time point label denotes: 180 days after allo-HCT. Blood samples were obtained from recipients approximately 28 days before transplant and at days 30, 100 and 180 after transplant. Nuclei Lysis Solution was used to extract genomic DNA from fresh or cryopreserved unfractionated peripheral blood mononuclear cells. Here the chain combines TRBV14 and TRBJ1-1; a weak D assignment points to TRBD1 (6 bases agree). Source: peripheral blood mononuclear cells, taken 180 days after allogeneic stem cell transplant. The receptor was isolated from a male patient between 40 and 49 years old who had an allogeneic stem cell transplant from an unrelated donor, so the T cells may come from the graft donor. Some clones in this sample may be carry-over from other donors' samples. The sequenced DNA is TGTGCCAGCAGCCAAGGCCTTCTACAGGGCACTGAAGCTTTCTTT. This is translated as CASSQGLLQGTEAFF.